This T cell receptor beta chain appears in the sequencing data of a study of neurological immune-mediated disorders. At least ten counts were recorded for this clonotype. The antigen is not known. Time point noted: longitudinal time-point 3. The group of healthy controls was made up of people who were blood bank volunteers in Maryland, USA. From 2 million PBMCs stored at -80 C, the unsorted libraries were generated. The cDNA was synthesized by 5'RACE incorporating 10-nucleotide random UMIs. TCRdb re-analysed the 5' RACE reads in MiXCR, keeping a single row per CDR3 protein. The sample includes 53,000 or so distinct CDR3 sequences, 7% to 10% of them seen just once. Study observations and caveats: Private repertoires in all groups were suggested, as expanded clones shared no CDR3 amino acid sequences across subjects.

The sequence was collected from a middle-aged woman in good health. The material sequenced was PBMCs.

The CDR3 DNA reads TGCAGCGCCATGGGGGGGAGCACCGGGGAGCTGTTTTTT. Encoded protein: CSAMGGSTGELFF. The V call is TRBV29-1, the J call TRBJ2-2; TRBD2 agrees at 7 bases. CDR1 is SQVTM, CDR2 ANQGSEA, per germline. With 7 bases clipped from V and 4 bases from J, the junction kept 6 bases outside the gene matches. This CDR3 spans 13 amino acids.